This paragraph reports one T cell receptor (beta chain). These data belong to a study of chemoradiotherapy in HPV16-positive cancers. V lost 2 bases and J lost 3; bases outside the gene matches: 4. The CDR3 has 15 amino acids. The germline V gene has CDR1 MGHRA and CDR2 YSYEKL. TCRdb's copy holds only in-frame clones and misses some; the assay was immunoSEQ multiplex PCR. The sample lists approximately 9,300 clones, roughly nine tenths occurring once. The sequencing here drew on blood, taken from a patient who underwent chemoradiotherapy. The genes are TRBV4-1 and TRBJ2-7; 10 bases agree with TRBD2. The TCR sequence derives from a human donor with HPV-associated anogenital cancer. The CDR3 loop is CASSQSSGSFYEQYF. The DNA for the CDR3 is TGCGCCAGCAGCCAATCTAGCGGGAGTTTCTACGAGCAGTACTTC.